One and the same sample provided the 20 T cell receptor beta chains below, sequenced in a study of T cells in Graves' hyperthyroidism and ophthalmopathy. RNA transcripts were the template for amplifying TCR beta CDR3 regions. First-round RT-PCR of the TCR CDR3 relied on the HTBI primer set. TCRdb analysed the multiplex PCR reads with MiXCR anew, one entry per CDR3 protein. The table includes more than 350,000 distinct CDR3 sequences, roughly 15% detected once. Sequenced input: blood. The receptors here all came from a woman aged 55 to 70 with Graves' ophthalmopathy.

CDR3 protein: CASSLWSRGGGVTEAFF. The CDR3 bases are TGTGCCAGCAGTTTATGGTCGCGGGGGGGGGGGGTGACTGAAGCTTTCTTT. The chain is built from TRBV28 and TRBJ1-1; D might be TRBD1 (5 bases). Germline loops: CDR1 MDHEN, CDR2 SYDVKM. V was pared by 0 bases and J by 5 bases, with 19 bases between. This CDR3 is 17 amino acids long. Looking up the rest from reference TRBV28 and TRBJ1-1 gives the full variable domain: DVKVTQSSRYLVKRTGEKVFLECVQDMDHENMFWYRQDPGLGLRLIYFSYDVKMKEKGDIPEGYSVSREKKERFSLILESASTNQTSMYLCASSLWSRGGGVTEAFFGQGTRLTVV.

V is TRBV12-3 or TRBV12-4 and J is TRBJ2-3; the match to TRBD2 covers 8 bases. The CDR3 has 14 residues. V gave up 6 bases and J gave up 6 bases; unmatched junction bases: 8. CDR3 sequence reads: CASSPGGGRDTQYF. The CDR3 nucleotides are TGTGCCAGCAGCCCCGGGGGGGGGAGGGATACGCAGTATTTT.

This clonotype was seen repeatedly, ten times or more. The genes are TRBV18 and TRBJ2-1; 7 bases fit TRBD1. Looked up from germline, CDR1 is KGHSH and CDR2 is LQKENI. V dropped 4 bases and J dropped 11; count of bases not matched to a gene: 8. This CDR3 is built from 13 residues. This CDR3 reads CASSQSTGIKQFF. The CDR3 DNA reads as TGTGCCAGCTCACAATCGACAGGGATCAAGCAGTTCTTC.

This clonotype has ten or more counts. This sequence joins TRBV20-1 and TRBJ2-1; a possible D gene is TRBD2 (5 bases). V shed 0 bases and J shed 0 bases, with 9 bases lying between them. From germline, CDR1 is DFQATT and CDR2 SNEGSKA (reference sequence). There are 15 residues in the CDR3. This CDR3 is CSARERGSSYNEQFF. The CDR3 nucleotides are TGCAGTGCTAGAGAAAGAGGGAGCTCCTACAATGAGCAGTTCTTC.

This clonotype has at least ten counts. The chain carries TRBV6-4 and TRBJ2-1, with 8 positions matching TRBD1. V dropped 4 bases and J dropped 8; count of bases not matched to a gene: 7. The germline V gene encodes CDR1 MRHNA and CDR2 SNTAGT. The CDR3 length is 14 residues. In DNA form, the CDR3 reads TGTGCCAGCAGTGCGGACAGGGTTAGCGATGAGCAGTTCTTC. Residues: CASSADRVSDEQFF.

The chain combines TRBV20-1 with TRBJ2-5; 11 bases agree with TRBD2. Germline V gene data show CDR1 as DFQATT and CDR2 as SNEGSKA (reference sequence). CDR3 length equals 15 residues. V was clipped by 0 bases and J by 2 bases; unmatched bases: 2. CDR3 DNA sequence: TGCAGTGCTAGAGATGGGACTAGCGGACAAGAGACCCAGTACTTC. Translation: CSARDGTSGQETQYF.

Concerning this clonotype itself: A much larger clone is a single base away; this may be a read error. Here the CDR3 DNA reads TGTACCTGGAGTGGGACACGCTATAATTCACCCCTCCACTTT. Amino acids: CTWSGTRYNSPLHF. The rearrangement links TRBV30 to TRBJ1-6; possibly TRBD1 for D (6 bases). The CDR3 runs to 14 residues. In germline, CDR1 is GTSNPN, CDR2 SVGIG (reference sequence).

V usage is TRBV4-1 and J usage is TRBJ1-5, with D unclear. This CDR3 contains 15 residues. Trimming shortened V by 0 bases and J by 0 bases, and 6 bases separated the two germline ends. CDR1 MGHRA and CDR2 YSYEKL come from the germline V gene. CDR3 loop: CASSQDPNSNQPQHF. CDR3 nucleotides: TGCGCCAGCAGCCAAGATCCAAATAGCAATCAGCCCCAGCATTTT.

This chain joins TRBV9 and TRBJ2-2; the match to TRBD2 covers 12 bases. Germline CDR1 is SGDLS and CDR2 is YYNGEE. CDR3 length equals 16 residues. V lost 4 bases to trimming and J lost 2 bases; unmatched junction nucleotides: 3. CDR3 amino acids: CASSTSGRLNTGELFF. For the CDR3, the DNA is TGTGCCAGCAGCACTAGCGGGAGGTTAAACACCGGGGAGCTGTTTTTT.

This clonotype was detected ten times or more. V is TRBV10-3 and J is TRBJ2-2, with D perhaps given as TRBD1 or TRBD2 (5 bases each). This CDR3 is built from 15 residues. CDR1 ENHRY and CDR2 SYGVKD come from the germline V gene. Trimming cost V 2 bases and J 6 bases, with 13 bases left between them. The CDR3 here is CAISEVGPIPGELFF. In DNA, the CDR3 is TGTGCCATCAGTGAGGTGGGACCAATTCCCGGGGAGCTGTTTTTT.

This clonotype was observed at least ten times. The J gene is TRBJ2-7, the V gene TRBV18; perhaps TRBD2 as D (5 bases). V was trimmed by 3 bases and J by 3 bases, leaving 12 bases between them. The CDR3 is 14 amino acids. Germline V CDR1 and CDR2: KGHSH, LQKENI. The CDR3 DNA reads TGTGCCAGCTCACCTCCTGGACTTAACTACGAGCAGTACTTC. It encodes CASSPPGLNYEQYF.

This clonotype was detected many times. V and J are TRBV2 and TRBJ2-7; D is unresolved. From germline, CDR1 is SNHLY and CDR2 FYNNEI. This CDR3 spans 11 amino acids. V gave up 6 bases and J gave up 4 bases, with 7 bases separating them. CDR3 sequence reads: CASRVNYEQYF. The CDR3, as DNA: TGTGCCAGCAGGGTGAATTACGAGCAGTACTTC.

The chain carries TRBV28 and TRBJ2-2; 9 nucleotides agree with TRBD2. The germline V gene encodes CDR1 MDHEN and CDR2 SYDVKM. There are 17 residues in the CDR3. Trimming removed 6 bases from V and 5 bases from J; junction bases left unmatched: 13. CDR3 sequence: CASRVGGSGSTTGELFF. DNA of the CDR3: TGTGCCAGCAGGGTGGGAGGTAGCGGGAGCACTACCGGGGAGCTGTTTTTT.

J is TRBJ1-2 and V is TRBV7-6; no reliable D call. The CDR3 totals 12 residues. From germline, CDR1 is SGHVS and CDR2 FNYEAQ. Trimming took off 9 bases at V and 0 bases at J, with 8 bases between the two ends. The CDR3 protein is CASAAPNYGYTF. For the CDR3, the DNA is TGTGCCAGTGCAGCTCCTAACTATGGCTACACCTTC.

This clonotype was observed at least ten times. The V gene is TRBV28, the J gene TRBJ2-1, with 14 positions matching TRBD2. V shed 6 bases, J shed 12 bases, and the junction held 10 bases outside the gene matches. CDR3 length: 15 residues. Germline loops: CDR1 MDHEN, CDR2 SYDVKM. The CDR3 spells CASRLPGLAGEVQFF. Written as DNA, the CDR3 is TGTGCCAGCAGGCTCCCGGGACTAGCGGGAGAAGTGCAGTTCTTC.

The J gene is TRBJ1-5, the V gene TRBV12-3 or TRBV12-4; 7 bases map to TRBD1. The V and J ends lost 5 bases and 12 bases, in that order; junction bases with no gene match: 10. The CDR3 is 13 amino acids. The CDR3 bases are TGTGCCAGCAGTCGGACAGGCATGGTGCTCCAGCATTTT. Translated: CASSRTGMVLQHF.

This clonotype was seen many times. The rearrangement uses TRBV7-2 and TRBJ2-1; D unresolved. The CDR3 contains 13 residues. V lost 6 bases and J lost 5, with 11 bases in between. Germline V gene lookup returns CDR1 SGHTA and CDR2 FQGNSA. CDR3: CASSVRADNEQFF. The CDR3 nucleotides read TGTGCCAGCAGTGTTAGGGCAGACAATGAGCAGTTCTTC. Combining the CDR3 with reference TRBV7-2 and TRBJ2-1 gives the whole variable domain GAGVSQSPSNKVTEKGKDVELRCDPISGHTALYWYRQSLGQGLEFLIYFQGNSAPDKSGLPSDRFSAERTGGSVSTLTIQRTQQEDSAVYLCASSVRADNEQFFGPGTRLTVL.

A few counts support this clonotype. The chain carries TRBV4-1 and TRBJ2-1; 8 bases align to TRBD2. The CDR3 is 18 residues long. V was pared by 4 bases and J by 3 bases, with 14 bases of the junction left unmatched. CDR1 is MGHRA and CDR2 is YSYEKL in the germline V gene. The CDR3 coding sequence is TGCGCCAGCAGCCTAAGTCCTAGCGGGCCACCTATCTACAATGAGCAGTTCTTC. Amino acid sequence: CASSLSPSGPPIYNEQFF.

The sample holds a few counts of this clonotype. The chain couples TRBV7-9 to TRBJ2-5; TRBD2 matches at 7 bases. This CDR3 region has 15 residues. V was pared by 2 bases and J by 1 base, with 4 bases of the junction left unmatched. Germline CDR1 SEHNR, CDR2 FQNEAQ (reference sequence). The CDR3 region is CASSLQGGAQETQYF. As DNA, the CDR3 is TGTGCCAGCAGCTTACAGGGAGGGGCCCAAGAGACCCAGTACTTC.

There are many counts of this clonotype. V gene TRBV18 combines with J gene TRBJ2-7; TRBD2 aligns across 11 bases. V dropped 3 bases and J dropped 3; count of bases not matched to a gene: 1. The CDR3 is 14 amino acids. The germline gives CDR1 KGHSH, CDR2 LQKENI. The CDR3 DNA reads TGTGCCAGCTCACCTACTAGCGGGAGCTACGAGCAGTACTTC. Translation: CASSPTSGSYEQYF.